These T cell receptor delta chains were read from a single sample in a study of gamma delta lymphoproliferative disorders and STAT genes. TCRdb reran clone calling via CATT on the multiplex PCR reads. The data contain around 770 delta-chain clones, less than 3.5% of them singletons. The sample was blood. These TCRs come from a human donor in good health. Each CDR3 is given with its conserved first and last residue. A D gene is named only where the DNA matches it firmly. Some rows mark clone size as missing; the rest say once, few, many or name a class of expanded clone.

clone_size	d_call	v_call	j_call	cdr3_nt	cdr3_aa
hyperexpanded	TRDD3	TRDV2	TRDJ3	TGTGCCTGTGTCACACTGGGGGGAAGCTCCTGGGACACCCGACAGATGTTTTTC	CACVTLGGSSWDTRQMFF
few	TRDD2	TRDV1	TRDJ1	TGTGCTCTTGGGGTCCTTCCTCCGGGCGTACATAAACTCATCTTT	CALGVLPPGVHKLIF
-	-	TRDV3	TRDJ1	TGTGCCTTTAGGTTCCAGCCACTTAAACTCATCTTT	CAFRFQPLKLIF
-	TRDD3	TRDV1	TRDJ1	TGTGCTCTTGGGGAACTATGGGGGACCCCTTACACCGATAAACTCATCTTT	CALGELWGTPYTDKLIF
-	TRDD3	TRDV1	TRDJ1	TGTGCTCTTGGGGAACTTCACCCCGTACTGGGGGATACCAACACCGATAAACTCATCTTT	CALGELHPVLGDTNTDKLIF
-	-	TRDV2	TRDJ3	TGTGCCTGTGACACCTTGGGGGGAAGCTCCTGGGACACCCGACAGATGTTTTTC	CACDTLGGSSWDTRQMFF
-	-	TRAV29/DV5	TRDJ2	TGTGCAGCAAGCGCGAAGAATTCAGGAAACACACCTCTTATCTTT	CAASAKNSGNTPLIF
hyperexpanded	TRDD3	TRDV2	TRDJ3	TGTGCCTGTGATCTGACTGGGGGATCCACCTCCTGGGACACCCGACAGATGTTTTTC	CACDLTGGSTSWDTRQMFF
-	TRDD3	TRAV38-2/DV8	TRDJ1	TGTGCTTATAGGAGCGCCTCCTTCCTACTTTACTGGGGGATATTAACTTACACCGATAAACTCATCTTT	CAYRSASFLLYWGILTYTDKLIF
hyperexpanded	TRDD3	TRDV2	TRDJ2	TGTGCCTGTGACACCGTGGCTCGGGATACTCTGACAGCACAACTCTTCTTT	CACDTVARDTLTAQLFF
-	TRDD3	TRDV2	TRDJ1	TGTGCCTGTGACACCCTAGTGAGGGATACGTTCACCGATAAACTCATCTTT	CACDTLVRDTFTDKLIF
-	-	TRDV1	TRDJ1	TGTGCTCTTGGGGAAGGTCCCCTTTATCGACCCGTACACCCGAAGTTCGATAAACTCATCTTT	CALGEGPLYRPVHPKFDKLIF
-	-	TRAV23/DV6	TRDJ2	TGTGCAGCAAGCTCGAACACACCTCTTATCTTT	CAASSNTPLIF
hyperexpanded	-	TRDV2	TRDJ2	TGTGCCTGTGACGCCGTTGAATCCTTGACAGCACAACTCTTCTTT	CACDAVESLTAQLFF
few	TRDD3	TRDV2	TRDJ3	TGTGCCTGTGACAGGATTACTGGGGGATACGTCCGGGAGGTGTTTTTC	CACDRITGGYVREVFF
hyperexpanded	-	TRDV2	TRDJ3	TGTGCCTGTGACACCTCCGGGGGACACCCTCTCTCCTGGGACACCCGACAGATGTTTTTC	CACDTSGGHPLSWDTRQMFF
-	TRDD3	TRDV2	TRDJ3	TGTGCCTGTGTCACACTGGGGGACGAAAGCTCCTGGGACACCCGACAGATGTTTTTC	CACVTLGDESSWDTRQMFF
few	TRDD3	TRDV1	TRDJ1	TGTGCTCTTGGGACTCGCTTGCTTATACTGGGGGATAGGGCACTCATCTTT	CALGTRLLILGDRALIF
-	TRDD3	TRDV1	TRDJ1	TGTGCTCTTGGGGACCCTTCTGGGGAGACCTACTGGGGGATAGAGCATAAACTCATCTTT	CALGDPSGETYWGIEHKLIF
hyperexpanded	TRDD3	TRDV1	TRDJ1	TGTGCTCTTGGGGATCCCCCTCTGGCATGGGGGATACTCAGGTACACCGATAAACTCATCTTT	CALGDPPLAWGILRYTDKLIF
many	-	TRAV23/DV6	TRDJ1	TGTGCAGCAAATAATTGGGTACTATGGAAGGAACTCATCTTT	CAANNWVLWKELIF
-	-	TRDV2	TRDJ1	TGTGCCTGTGACTCGACGAGACCTGCTCAGACTCTGGACCTAAGGATCACCGATAAACTCATCTTT	CACDSTRPAQTLDLRITDKLIF
few	TRDD3	TRDV2	TRDJ3	TGTGCCTGTGACTTTATACTGGGGGACGAAAGCTCCTGGGACACCCGACAGATGTTTTTC	CACDFILGDESSWDTRQMFF
hyperexpanded	TRDD2	TRDV3	TRDJ1	TGTGCCTTTCAGCCTTCCTACGGAGTCTATGGACGGGTTAAACTCATCTTT	CAFQPSYGVYGRVKLIF
medium-sized	-	TRDV2	TRDJ1	TGTGCCCTACGACGCCATGGGGATCCCGCCGATAAACTCATCTTT	CALRRHGDPADKLIF
few	TRDD3	TRDV2	TRDJ1	TGTGCCTGTGACACTCTGGGGGATATATACGATAAACTCATCTTT	CACDTLGDIYDKLIF
-	TRDD3	TRDV1	TRDJ1	TGTGCTCTTGGGGAATTGCCCCTTCCCATTCCCCCCATGGGGATACGCGGCGATAAACTCATCTTT	CALGELPLPIPPMGIRGDKLIF
hyperexpanded	TRDD3	TRDV2	TRDJ1	TGTGCCTGTGACACCTTGGGGGATATATACGATAAACTCATCTTT	CACDTLGDIYDKLIF
-	-	TRDV2	TRDJ1	TGTGCCTGTGACACCCTGCCGGGTGGGCAGAAAGTGGCCGATAAACTCATCTTT	CACDTLPGGQKVADKLIF
few	TRDD3	TRDV2	TRDJ1	TGTGCCTGTGACTCAATACTGGGGGCCCTCCGGCGATCCCCGAACACCGATAAACTCATCTTT	CACDSILGALRRSPNTDKLIF
-	TRDD3	TRDV2	TRDJ1	TGTGCCTGTGACACCTTGGGGGATCCCGCCGATAAACTCATCTTT	CACDTLGDPADKLIF
few	TRDD3	TRDV2	TRDJ1	TGTGCCTGTGACACCGTGGGTGGGGGATACCCGCGCACCGATAAACTCATCTTT	CACDTVGGGYPRTDKLIF
-	-	TRDV1	TRDJ1	TGTGCTCTTGGGGAACTAGTATTCTCGTACCCCCACACCGATAAACTCATCTTT	CALGELVFSYPHTDKLIF
medium-sized	TRDD3	TRDV2	TRDJ1	TGTGCCTGTGACAAAATTCCCTTGGGGGATCGAAAACCCACCGATAAACTCATCTTT	CACDKIPLGDRKPTDKLIF
few	TRDD3	TRDV1	TRDJ3	TGTGCTCTTGGAAACCGTCCATGGGGGGGGATACGTGTACGGAGCTCCTGGGACACCCGACAGATGTTTTTC	CALGNRPWGGIRVRSSWDTRQMFF
-	TRDD3	TRDV2	TRDJ1	TGTGCCTGTGACTTTATACTGGGGGACCAGGCGTACACCGATAAACTCATCTTT	CACDFILGDQAYTDKLIF
few	TRDD3	TRDV2	TRDJ3	TGTGCCTGTGACCCCACGCGAACTCTGGGGGATAAGGAGTCCTGGGACACCCGACAGATGTTTTTC	CACDPTRTLGDKESWDTRQMFF
hyperexpanded	TRDD3	TRDV2	TRDJ1	TGTGCCTGTGACACCGCAGGAGGGAGACTGGGGGACCAGACCGATAAACTCATCTTT	CACDTAGGRLGDQTDKLIF
-	-	TRDV2	TRDJ1	TGTGCCTGTGACACCGCTGGGCCTCACACCGATAAACTTATCTTT	CACDTAGPHTDKLIF
few	TRDD3	TRDV2	TRDJ1	TGTGCCTGTGAACCACTGGGGGGTACGGGATCAAACGACACCGATAAACTCATCTTT	CACEPLGGTGSNDTDKLIF